Below, 5 T cell receptor beta chains from the same sample are listed, as sequenced in a study of shared T cell receptors in the human thymus. The assay was immunoSEQ multiplex PCR, and TCRdb's table has in-frame clones only and misses some. The sample lists about 500,000 clones, 70% to 80% occurring once. These records were also assigned to another study, of human thymus T cells.

The sequenced sample consisted of thymocytes. These receptors came from a boy less than two years old with a congenital heart defect.

The V and J genes are TRBV4-1 and TRBJ2-1, with 8 bases fitting TRBD2. The CDR3 covers 16 residues. J was trimmed by 6 bases and V by 1 base; bases with no gene match: 8. The V gene's germline CDR1 is MGHRA and CDR2 YSYEKL. This CDR3 is CASSQAVSGSGNEQFF. CDR3 nucleotides: TGCGCCAGCAGCCAAGCAGTGAGCGGGAGCGGCAATGAGCAGTTCTTC.

This chain connects TRBV28 to TRBJ1-4; 9 bases agree with TRBD1. The CDR3 has 15 amino acids. The germline V gene has CDR1 MDHEN and CDR2 SYDVKM. The junction had 4 bases not matched to a gene; V was cut back by 3 bases and J by 5 bases. The CDR3: CASSFRDRVNEKLFF. In DNA form, the CDR3 reads TGTGCCAGCAGTTTCAGGGACAGGGTGAATGAAAAACTGTTTTTT.

This chain connects TRBV7-3 to TRBJ2-5; TRBD2 aligns across 7 bases. CDR3 size: 16 residues. CDR1 is SGHTA and CDR2 is FQGTGA in the germline V gene. Trimming removed 3 bases from V and 2 bases from J; junction bases left unmatched: 9. CDR3 coding DNA: TGTGCCAGCAGCTTCAGGACTAGTGCGAGACAAGAGACCCAGTACTTC. Protein sequence: CASSFRTSARQETQYF.

The chain has TRBV5-6 and TRBJ1-5, with a weak D call TRBD1 (6 bases). V lost 4 bases to trimming and J lost 1 base, with 12 bases between them. The V gene's germline CDR1 is SGHDT and CDR2 YYEEEE. This CDR3 contains 15 residues. The CDR3 sequence: CASSPKTGSNQPQHF. The CDR3 region has the DNA TGTGCCAGCAGCCCGAAAACAGGGAGCAATCAGCCCCAGCATTTT. The whole variable domain, remainder taken from reference TRBV5-6 and TRBJ1-5, is DAGVTQSPTHLIKTRGQQVTLRCSPKSGHDTVSWYQQALGQGPQFIFQYYEEEERQRGNFPDRFSGHQFPNYSSELNVNALLLGDSALYLCASSPKTGSNQPQHFGDGTRLSIL.

The J gene is TRBJ2-3, the V gene TRBV29-1, with D possibly being TRBD1 (5 bases). The CDR3 consists of 14 residues. Germline CDR1 SQVTM, CDR2 ANQGSEA. Trimming cost V 8 bases and J 4 bases, with 19 bases left between them. The CDR3 DNA is TGCAGCTCCCATGGGGCTAGTTCAGCAGATACGCAGTATTTT. Translated, it gives CSSHGASSADTQYF.